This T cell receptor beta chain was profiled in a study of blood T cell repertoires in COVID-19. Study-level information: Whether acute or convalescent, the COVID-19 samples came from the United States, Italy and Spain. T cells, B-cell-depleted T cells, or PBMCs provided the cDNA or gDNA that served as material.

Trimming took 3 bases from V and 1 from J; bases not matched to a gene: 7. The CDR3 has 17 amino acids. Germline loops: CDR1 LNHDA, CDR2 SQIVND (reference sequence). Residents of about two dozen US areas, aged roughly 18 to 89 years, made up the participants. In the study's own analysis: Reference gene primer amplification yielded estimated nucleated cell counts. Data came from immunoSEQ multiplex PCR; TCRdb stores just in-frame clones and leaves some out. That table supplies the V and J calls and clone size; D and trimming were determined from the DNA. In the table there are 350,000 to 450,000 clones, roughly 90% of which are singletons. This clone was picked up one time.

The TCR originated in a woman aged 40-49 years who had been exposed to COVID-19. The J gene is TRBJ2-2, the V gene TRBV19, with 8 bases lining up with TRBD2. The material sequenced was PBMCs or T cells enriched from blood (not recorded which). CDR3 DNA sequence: TGTGCCAGTAGTATTCTCACTAGCGGAGGGAACACCGGGGAGCTGTTTTTT. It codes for CASSILTSGGNTGELFF.